The T cell receptor (beta chain) described here comes from a study of blood T cell repertoires in COVID-19. The V and J ends lost 7 bases and 1 base, in that order; junction bases with no gene match: 3. CDR3 length equals 14 residues. Germline V lookup: CDR1 MGHDK, CDR2 SYGVNS. Data came from immunoSEQ multiplex PCR; TCRdb stores just in-frame clones and leaves some out. Of almost 200,000 clones in the sample, roughly 90% were seen once. The sequenced sample consisted of peripheral blood. The sequence came from a woman between 70 and 85 years old with acute or convalescent COVID-19. V is TRBV25-1 and J is TRBJ2-1; 8 nucleotides match TRBD2. CDR3 sequence: CASIPSGSYNEQFF. CDR3 bases: TGTGCCAGCATACCTAGCGGGTCCTACAATGAGCAGTTCTTC.